This T cell receptor (beta chain) derives from a study of T cells after yellow fever vaccination. The CDR3 runs 17 residues. Germline V CDR1 and CDR2: SGHRS, YFSETQ. V lost 4 bases to trimming and J lost 0 bases, with 20 bases between them. To note about this clonotype: A clone one base away is much larger, so this may be a read error.

From the 5' RACE reads, TCRdb called clonotypes with MiXCR, one entry per CDR3 protein. Here the sample spans 250,000 or so distinct CDR3 sequences, roughly 4% being singletons. This TCR came from a man younger than 35 who received the YFV17D yellow fever vaccine. Sequencing used PBMCs, obtained 15 days after the yellow fever booster vaccination. The V and J genes are TRBV5-1 and TRBJ2-7, with D unresolved. The CDR3 spells CASSIGPRGLSSYEQYF. Written as DNA, the CDR3 is TGCGCCAGCAGCATCGGGCCTCGAGGCCTTAGCTCCTACGAGCAGTACTTC.